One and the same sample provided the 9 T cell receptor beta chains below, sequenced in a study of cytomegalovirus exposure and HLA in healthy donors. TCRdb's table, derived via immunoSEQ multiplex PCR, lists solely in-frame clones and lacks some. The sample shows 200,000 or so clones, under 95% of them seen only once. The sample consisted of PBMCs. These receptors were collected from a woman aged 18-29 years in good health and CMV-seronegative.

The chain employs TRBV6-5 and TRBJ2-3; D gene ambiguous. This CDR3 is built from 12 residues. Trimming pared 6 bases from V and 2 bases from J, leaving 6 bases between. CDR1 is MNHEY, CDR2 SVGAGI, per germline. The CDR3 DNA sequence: TGTGCCAGCAGGACTGCCACAGATACGCAGTATTTT. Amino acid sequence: CASRTATDTQYF.

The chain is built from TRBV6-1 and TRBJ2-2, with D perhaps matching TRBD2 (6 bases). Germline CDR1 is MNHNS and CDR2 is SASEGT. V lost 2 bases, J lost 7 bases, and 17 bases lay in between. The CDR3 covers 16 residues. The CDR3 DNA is TGTGCCAGCAGTGAATCAGGAGGGACCCTTCGCGGGGAGCTGTTTTTT. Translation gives CASSESGGTLRGELFF.

The CDR3 DNA reads TGCGCCAGCAGCTTGGTGACAGGGGGCAACACCGGGGAGCTGTTTTTT. It specifies CASSLVTGGNTGELFF. This rearrangement joins TRBV5-1 to TRBJ2-2; TRBD1 agrees at 10 bases. Germline CDR1 SGHRS, CDR2 YFSETQ. Trimming cost V 0 bases and J 2 bases; bases outside gene matches: 1. CDR3 length equals 16 residues.

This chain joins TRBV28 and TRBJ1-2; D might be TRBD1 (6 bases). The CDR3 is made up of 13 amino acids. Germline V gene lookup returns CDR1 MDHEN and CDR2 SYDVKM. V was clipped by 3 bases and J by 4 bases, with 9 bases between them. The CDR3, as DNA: TGTGCCAGCAGTTTGGGGGGGCCCTATGGCTACACCTTC. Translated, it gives CASSLGGPYGYTF.

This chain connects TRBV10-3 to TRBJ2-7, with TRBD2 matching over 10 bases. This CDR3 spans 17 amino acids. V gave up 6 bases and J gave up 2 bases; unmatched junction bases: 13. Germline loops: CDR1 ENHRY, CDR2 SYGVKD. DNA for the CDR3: TGTGCCATCAGCCTCTCAAGGCTAGCGGGAGCCACCTACGAGCAGTACTTC. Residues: CAISLSRLAGATYEQYF.

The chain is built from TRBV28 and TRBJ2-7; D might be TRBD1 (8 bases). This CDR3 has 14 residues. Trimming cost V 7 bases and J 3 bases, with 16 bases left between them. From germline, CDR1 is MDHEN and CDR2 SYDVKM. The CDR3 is CASTTGGEYYEQYF. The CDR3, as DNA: TGTGCCAGCACCACAGGGGGGGAATACTACGAGCAGTACTTC.

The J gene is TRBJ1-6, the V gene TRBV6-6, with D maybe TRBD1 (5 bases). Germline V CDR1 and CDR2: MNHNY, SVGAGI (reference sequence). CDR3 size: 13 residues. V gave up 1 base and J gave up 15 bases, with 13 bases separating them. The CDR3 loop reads CASSYWGDGGLHF. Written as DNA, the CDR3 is TGTGCCAGCAGTTACTGGGGCGACGGTGGCCTCCACTTT.

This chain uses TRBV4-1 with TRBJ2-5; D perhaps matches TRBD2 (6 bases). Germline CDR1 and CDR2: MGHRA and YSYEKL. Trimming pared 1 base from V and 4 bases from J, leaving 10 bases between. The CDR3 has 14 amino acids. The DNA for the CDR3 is TGCGCCAGCAGCCAAGGGCGGGGATTAGAGACCCAGTACTTC. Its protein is CASSQGRGLETQYF.

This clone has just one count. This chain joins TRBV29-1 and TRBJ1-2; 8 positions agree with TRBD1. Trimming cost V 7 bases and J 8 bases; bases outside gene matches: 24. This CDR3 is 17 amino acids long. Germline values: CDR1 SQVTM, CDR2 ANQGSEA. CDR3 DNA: TGCAGCGCTGCTCACCGAGACAGGGGAGGAACAGTTCGGGGCTACACCTTC. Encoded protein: CSAAHRDRGGTVRGYTF.